Below, 16 T cell receptor beta chains from the same sample are listed, as sequenced in a study of cytomegalovirus exposure and HLA in healthy donors. This PCR relied on a set of 60 Vbeta primers and 13 Jbeta primers. Produced via immunoSEQ multiplex PCR; TCRdb's table is partial and in-frame only. This table has around 200,000 clones, just over 75% appearing once. The sample was PBMCs. The receptors shown here come from a woman aged 55-75 years in good health and CMV-seropositive.

This clone came up once. V usage is TRBV29-1 and J usage is TRBJ1-2; TRBD1 is a possible D gene (5 bases). This CDR3 is 14 amino acids long. Between the trimmed V and J ends, which lost 6 bases and 5 bases, there was a span of 19 bases. Germline V lookup: CDR1 SQVTM, CDR2 ANQGSEA. In DNA, the CDR3 is TGCAGCGTGCCGACGGGGGGAGGAAATTATGGCTACACCTTC. Its translation: CSVPTGGGNYGYTF.

The chain joins TRBV4-3 to TRBJ2-5; 9 bases are shared with TRBD2. Trimming removed 1 base from V and 1 base from J; junction bases left unmatched: 10. The germline CDR1 and CDR2 sequences are LGHNA and YSLEER. The CDR3 is 18 amino acids. This CDR3 reads CASSQGRGGIQFQETQYF. The DNA for the CDR3 is TGCGCCAGCAGCCAAGGGCGGGGGGGCATTCAATTCCAAGAGACCCAGTACTTC.

The chain recombines TRBV6-6 with TRBJ2-5; 14 nucleotides line up with TRBD2. The CDR3 spans 16 residues. Germline values: CDR1 MNHNY, CDR2 SVGAGI (reference sequence). V shed 4 bases, J shed 3 bases, and the junction held 4 bases outside the gene matches. CDR3 bases: TGTGCCAGCAGTTCCACGGGACTAGCGGGAGAAGAGACCCAGTACTTC. This encodes CASSSTGLAGEETQYF.

The rearrangement uses TRBV5-8 and TRBJ1-5, with TRBD1 matching over 7 bases. V was pared by 4 bases and J by 5 bases, with 6 bases of the junction left unmatched. Germline CDR1 and CDR2: SGHTS and YDEGEE. This CDR3 comprises 14 residues. The CDR3 DNA reads as TGTGCCAGCAGCCAGCGACAGGGCCATCAGCCCCAGCATTTT. Translating it yields CASSQRQGHQPQHF.

The V and J genes are TRBV19 and TRBJ1-2; D remains unclear. V was trimmed by 5 bases and J by 4 bases, leaving 11 bases between them. Germline-derived CDR1 and CDR2 are LNHDA and SQIVND (reference sequence). This CDR3 contains 13 residues. The CDR3 protein is CASSLGYSYGYTF. For the CDR3, the DNA is TGTGCCAGTAGTTTAGGATACAGCTATGGCTACACCTTC.

The V gene is TRBV7-9, the J gene TRBJ2-3; possible D gene TRBD2, 5 bases. The germline V gene has CDR1 SEHNR and CDR2 FQNEAQ (reference sequence). This CDR3 comprises 14 residues. Trimming removed 3 bases at V and 1 base at J, with 8 bases between. The CDR3: CASSFDYGTDTQYF. For the CDR3, the DNA is TGTGCCAGCAGCTTCGACTACGGCACAGATACGCAGTATTTT.

Concerning this clone itself: The sample carries other DNA sequences with the same CDR3. The chain joins TRBV6-4 to TRBJ1-1; 7 nucleotides line up with TRBD1. The germline V gene encodes CDR1 MRHNA and CDR2 SNTAGT. The CDR3 covers 13 residues. Trimming cost V 4 bases and J 7 bases; bases outside gene matches: 6. The CDR3, as DNA: TGTGCCAGCAGTGTCCAGGGGGGAGGTGAAGCTTTCTTT. Protein: CASSVQGGGEAFF.

The chain recombines TRBV5-5 with TRBJ1-6, with TRBD1 identical over 9 bases. V was pared by 5 bases and J by 9 bases, with 9 bases of the junction left unmatched. Germline V lookup: CDR1 SGHKS, CDR2 YYEKEE (reference sequence). This CDR3 contains 15 residues. CDR3 sequence reads: CASSDPGQGPSPLHF. For the CDR3, the DNA is TGTGCCAGCAGTGATCCGGGACAGGGACCTTCACCCCTCCACTTT.

The rearrangement uses TRBV30 and TRBJ2-7; tentatively, D is TRBD2 (6 bases). The ends were cut back, 4 bases at V and 2 bases at J, with 15 bases in the middle. Germline CDR1 and CDR2: GTSNPN and SVGIG (reference sequence). The CDR3 totals 14 residues. The CDR3 is CAWNRVADTYEQYF. CDR3 DNA sequence: TGTGCCTGGAATCGGGTAGCGGATACCTACGAGCAGTACTTC.

The J gene is TRBJ1-4, the V gene TRBV9; D may be TRBD1 (6 bases). Trimming removed 0 bases at V and 8 bases at J, with 11 bases between. The CDR3 covers 14 residues. Germline loops: CDR1 SGDLS, CDR2 YYNGEE. The CDR3 region has the DNA TGTGCCAGCAGCGTAGGAGGGGGGGTAGAAAAACTGTTTTTT. This translates into CASSVGGGVEKLFF.

This clone was observed once. The chain combines TRBV7-3 with TRBJ2-1, with 8 bases lining up with TRBD2. The CDR3 runs to 15 residues. Unmatched junction bases numbered 3, after V lost 2 bases and J lost 3 bases. Looked up from germline, CDR1 is SGHTA and CDR2 is FQGTGA. DNA of the CDR3: TGTGCCAGCAGCTTAGCGGGGGGCTTCTACAATGAGCAGTTCTTC. As protein: CASSLAGGFYNEQFF. The full variable domain, rest sourced from reference TRBV7-3 and TRBJ2-1, is GAGVSQTPSNKVTEKGKYVELRCDPISGHTALYWYRQSLGQGPEFLIYFQGTGAADDSGLPNDRFFAVRPEGSVSTLKIQRTERGDSAVYLCASSLAGGFYNEQFFGPGTRLTVL.

This clone was picked up one time. The V gene is TRBV7-2, the J gene TRBJ2-5; no clear D. V was cut by 1 base and J by 4 bases, with 13 bases left in between. The length of the CDR3 is 15 residues. In germline, CDR1 is SGHTA, CDR2 FQGNSA. CDR3 protein: CASSLDPIPGETQYF. In DNA, the CDR3 is TGTGCCAGCAGCTTAGATCCGATCCCGGGAGAGACCCAGTACTTC.

The J gene is TRBJ2-5, the V gene TRBV4-2; TRBD2 matches 14 bases. Trimming took 4 bases from V and 3 from J; bases not matched to a gene: 1. CDR1 and CDR2 from the germline V gene are LGHNA and YNFKEQ. This CDR3 spans 15 amino acids. CDR3 DNA: TGTGCCAGCAGCCCGGGACTAGCGGGGGAAGAGACCCAGTACTTC. It is translated as CASSPGLAGEETQYF.

The genes are TRBV7-3 and TRBJ2-7, with a possible D match to TRBD1 (5 bases). V lost 2 bases, J lost 6 bases, and 11 bases lay in between. The CDR3 length is 13 residues. Germline CDR1 is SGHTA and CDR2 is FQGTGA. The CDR3 DNA follows: TGTGCCAGCAGCTTAGGCAGGGCCCGCGAGCAGTACTTC. Its protein product is CASSLGRAREQYF.

This clone has more than one count but fewer than ten. The chain is built from TRBV11-3 and TRBJ2-5; 7 nucleotides match TRBD1. The CDR3 contains 15 residues. V was pared by 4 bases and J by 6 bases, with 11 bases of the junction left unmatched. CDR1 is SGHNT and CDR2 is YENEEA in the germline V gene. The CDR3 here is CASSSQGTGGKTQYF. The CDR3 nucleotides are TGTGCCAGCAGCTCACAGGGGACCGGTGGGAAGACCCAGTACTTC.

The chain joins TRBV18 to TRBJ1-4; D gene uncertain. Germline assignment: CDR1 KGHSH and CDR2 LQKENI. The V end was cut by 2 bases, the J end by 4 bases, with 11 bases between. The CDR3 is 15 amino acids. CDR3 sequence (DNA): TGTGCCAGCTCACCAGTATACGGTATTAATGAAAAACTGTTTTTT. Translated: CASSPVYGINEKLFF.